The rows below give T cell receptor beta chains drawn from one sample of a study of CD8 T cell repertoires and HIV-1 epitope variants. These receptors have no identified antigens. Using immunoSEQ multiplex PCR, the repertoire was profiled, and TCRdb retains in-frame clones only, with some absent. The sample has thousands of clones, roughly 67% seen once. Sequenced: cultured CD8+ T cells derived from PBMCs. These receptors came from a male donor with HIV. Each CDR3 is given with its conserved first and last residue. Each record gives: clone size, V gene, J gene, D gene, CDR3 DNA, CDR3 protein. The D gene is left open where the match is weak. Expanded clones are given a class, and other clones once, few, many or no size at all.

clone_size: .
v_call: TRBV25-1
j_call: TRBJ2-7
d_call: TRBD2
cdr3_nt: TGTGCCACCGGAGGCGCTAGCGGTTACGAGCAGTACTTC
cdr3_aa: CATGGASGYEQYF

clone_size: .
v_call: TRBV27
j_call: TRBJ2-1
d_call: TRBD1
cdr3_nt: TGTGCCAGCAGTCCCACACCACAGGGGGATGAGCAGTTCTTC
cdr3_aa: CASSPTPQGDEQFF

clone_size: once
v_call: TRBV6-1
j_call: TRBJ1-2
d_call: TRBD1
cdr3_nt: TGTGCCAGCAGAGACGACAGGGTTGGCTACACCTTC
cdr3_aa: CASRDDRVGYTF

clone_size: .
v_call: TRBV9
j_call: TRBJ2-7
d_call: .
cdr3_nt: TGTGCCAGCAGCGTTGACGGGGGCCCCTTGGACGAGCAGTACTTC
cdr3_aa: CASSVDGGPLDEQYF

clone_size: .
v_call: TRBV7-9
j_call: TRBJ2-1
d_call: .
cdr3_nt: TGTGCCAGCAGCCCCACCGGGGGTGAGCAGTTCTTC
cdr3_aa: CASSPTGGEQFF

clone_size: few
v_call: TRBV6-4
j_call: TRBJ1-2
d_call: TRBD1
cdr3_nt: TGTGCCAGCAGTGTCCCCCCCAGGGACAGGGGGCTTGTCTATGGCTACACCTTC
cdr3_aa: CASSVPPRDRGLVYGYTF

clone_size: .
v_call: TRBV4-3
j_call: TRBJ2-4
d_call: .
cdr3_nt: TGCGCCAGCAGCCAAGGGGTGAGGGACATTCAGTACTTC
cdr3_aa: CASSQGVRDIQYF

clone_size: .
v_call: TRBV28
j_call: TRBJ1-3
d_call: .
cdr3_nt: TGTGCCAGCAGTACCCGCCAGGGTGTCGGAAACACCATATATTTT
cdr3_aa: CASSTRQGVGNTIYF

clone_size: .
v_call: TRBV5-1
j_call: TRBJ2-1
d_call: .
cdr3_nt: TGCGCCAGCAGCTTGGGGACAGCCCTTTACAATGAGCAGTTCTTC
cdr3_aa: CASSLGTALYNEQFF

clone_size: few
v_call: TRBV6-1
j_call: TRBJ2-2
d_call: .
cdr3_nt: TGTGCCAGCGACGCCGGTAGCTGGGTGGGCGGGGAGCTGTTTTTT
cdr3_aa: CASDAGSWVGGELFF

clone_size: .
v_call: TRBV11-1
j_call: TRBJ1-1
d_call: .
cdr3_nt: TGTGCCAGCAGCTTAGTATCGGATAACACTGAAGCTTTCTTT
cdr3_aa: CASSLVSDNTEAFF

clone_size: few
v_call: TRBV28
j_call: TRBJ1-5
d_call: .
cdr3_nt: TGTGCCAGCAGTCCCCAGCAGGAGGCCTACAATCAGCCCCAGCATTTT
cdr3_aa: CASSPQQEAYNQPQHF

clone_size: .
v_call: TRBV19
j_call: TRBJ2-7
d_call: .
cdr3_nt: TGTGCCAGTAGTATAGGACACCTAACCTACGAGCAGTACTTC
cdr3_aa: CASSIGHLTYEQYF

clone_size: .
v_call: TRBV27
j_call: TRBJ2-3
d_call: TRBD2
cdr3_nt: TGTGCCAGCAGCCTCAGCGGGGGGGCAGATACGCAGTATTTT
cdr3_aa: CASSLSGGADTQYF

clone_size: once
v_call: TRBV5-4
j_call: TRBJ2-7
d_call: TRBD1
cdr3_nt: TGTGCCAGCAGCTTACGGGACAGCTCCTACGAGCAGTACTTC
cdr3_aa: CASSLRDSSYEQYF

clone_size: .
v_call: TRBV5-4
j_call: TRBJ1-3
d_call: .
cdr3_nt: TGTGCCAGCAGCTTGAGCGGCTCTGGAAACACCATATATTTT
cdr3_aa: CASSLSGSGNTIYF

clone_size: .
v_call: TRBV28
j_call: TRBJ1-3
d_call: .
cdr3_nt: TGTGCCAGCAGTCTAGCCCTGGGGGGTGGTGGAAACACCATATATTTT
cdr3_aa: CASSLALGGGGNTIYF

clone_size: few
v_call: TRBV28
j_call: TRBJ2-7
d_call: .
cdr3_nt: TGTGCCAGCACCACTGATCGGGGCTACGAGCAGTACTTC
cdr3_aa: CASTTDRGYEQYF

clone_size: few
v_call: TRBV5-6
j_call: TRBJ2-7
d_call: TRBD2
cdr3_nt: TGTGCCAGCAGCGCGGGACTAGGTTCCTCCGAGCAGTACTTC
cdr3_aa: CASSAGLGSSEQYF

clone_size: .
v_call: TRBV27
j_call: TRBJ1-1
d_call: .
cdr3_nt: TGTGCCAGCAGTTTAACGGGGGAGGGTTTTGAAGCTTTCTTT
cdr3_aa: CASSLTGEGFEAFF

clone_size: .
v_call: TRBV28
j_call: TRBJ2-7
d_call: TRBD1
cdr3_nt: TGTGCCAGCAGTTTGGGGACAGGGAGCTACGAGCAGTACTTC
cdr3_aa: CASSLGTGSYEQYF

clone_size: .
v_call: TRBV7-9
j_call: TRBJ1-1
d_call: .
cdr3_nt: TGTGCCACCGTAGCCGTTGAAGCTTTCTTT
cdr3_aa: CATVAVEAFF